This TCR beta chain was identified in a study of blood T cell repertoires in COVID-19. The repertoire was sequenced with immunoSEQ multiplex PCR; TCRdb's copy has only in-frame clones and lacks some. Here the sample spans 200,000 to 300,000 clones, approximately 86% being singletons. The origin of this receptor is a woman between 18 and 30 years old who had recovered from COVID-19. The sample taken for sequencing was PBMCs or T cells enriched from blood (not recorded which).

CDR3 amino acids: CASSSRTGELTGNTIYF. CDR3 sequence (DNA): TGTGCCAGCAGCTCCCGGACAGGGGAATTGACTGGAAACACCATATATTTT. The gene calls are TRBV5-5 and TRBJ1-3; 9 bases line up with TRBD1. The CDR3 extends over 17 amino acids. V dropped 3 bases and J dropped 2; count of bases not matched to a gene: 9. Looked up from germline, CDR1 is SGHKS and CDR2 is YYEKEE (reference sequence).